The clone carrying this TCR beta chain was seen only once. Its target is not known. CDR1 is SGHNT and CDR2 is YYREEE in the germline V gene (reference sequence). CDR3 length: 14 amino acids. The J segment lost 3 bases and the V segment lost 3 bases, leaving 4 bases of the junction unmatched. The data originate from a study of cytomegalovirus exposure and HLA in healthy donors. Points from the study as a whole: Sequences of the TCR beta chain were said to predict the HLA-A and HLA-B alleles of most subjects accurately. After further analysis at a later stage, roughly 16,000 TCR beta sequences were associated with HLA alleles at 0.05 false discovery rate.

PCR used 60 Vbeta primers and 13 Jbeta primers. Some clones are missing from TCRdb's copy, which holds only in-frame ones; the method was immunoSEQ multiplex PCR. Among around 200,000 clones listed, 55% to 75% were seen once. Sequences were obtained from PBMCs. This sequence originates from a man aged 40-50 years in good health and CMV-seropositive. V and J are TRBV5-4 and TRBJ2-5, with 8 bases aligning to TRBD2. This chain's CDR3 is CASSSWTSKETQYF. In DNA form, the CDR3 reads TGTGCCAGCAGCTCCTGGACTAGCAAAGAGACCCAGTACTTC.